The next 8 T cell receptor beta chains were all read from a single sample in a study of blood T cells in healthy people across ages. PCR was performed a second time for about 7 to 11 cycles using a sample-barcoded 5' primer and a J-beta primer mix. TCRdb called the 5' RACE reads again in MiXCR, with one record for every CDR3 protein. The data show approximately 850,000 distinct CDR3 sequences, 58% seen once. The sample comprised blood. The receptors originated from a man aged 30 to 45 in good health.

This chain uses TRBV7-2 with TRBJ2-1; D not certain. V was trimmed by 1 base and J by 8 bases, leaving 9 bases between them. This CDR3 comprises 13 residues. Germline assignment: CDR1 SGHTA and CDR2 FQGNSA. The CDR3 region has the DNA TGTGCCAGCAGCTTAGATCCCCCCTATGAGCAGTTCTTC. Protein sequence: CASSLDPPYEQFF.

J is TRBJ1-1 and V is TRBV20-1; 7 bases are shared with TRBD1. The CDR3 is 14 amino acids. CDR1 is DFQATT, CDR2 SNEGSKA, per germline (reference sequence). Trimming at V came to 3 bases and at J to 5 bases, leaving 9 bases not matched to a gene. The CDR3 DNA reads as TGCAGTGCTAGTCCCCCCCTCAGGGGGACTGAAGCTTTCTTT. Protein product: CSASPPLRGTEAFF.

The genes are TRBV6-6 and TRBJ2-5; D is unresolved. The germline V gene encodes CDR1 MNHNY and CDR2 SVGAGI (reference sequence). Trimming pared 2 bases from V and 5 bases from J, leaving 9 bases between. This CDR3 is built from 13 residues. CDR3 sequence: CASSYSVLETQYF. In DNA, the CDR3 is TGTGCCAGCAGTTACAGCGTATTGGAGACCCAGTACTTC.

The chain combines TRBV7-9 with TRBJ2-3, with D unresolved. Trimming cost V 6 bases and J 0 bases, with 7 bases left between them. Germline CDR1 SEHNR, CDR2 FQNEAQ (reference sequence). This CDR3 comprises 13 residues. CDR3 sequence (DNA): TGTGCCAGCAGGATCGGAAGCACAGATACGCAGTATTTT. Amino acid sequence: CASRIGSTDTQYF.

The chain combines TRBV12-3 or TRBV12-4 with TRBJ2-7, with TRBD2 identical over 9 bases. CDR3 length: 14 amino acids. Unmatched junction bases numbered 6, after V lost 7 bases and J lost 2 bases. The CDR3 bases are TGTGCCAGCACCAGCGGGGGGTCCCCCTACGAGCAGTACTTC. Its translation: CASTSGGSPYEQYF.

The J gene is TRBJ2-3, the V gene TRBV6-1; D not resolved. Germline CDR1 reads MNHNS; CDR2 reads SASEGT. V was pared by 6 bases and J by 6 bases, with 13 bases between. This CDR3 spans 13 amino acids. The CDR3 region is CASSPPATDTQYF. For the CDR3, the DNA is TGTGCCAGCAGCCCCCCTGCGACCGATACGCAGTATTTT.

The V gene is TRBV29-1, the J gene TRBJ2-5; D unresolved. The V and J ends lost 4 bases and 11 bases respectively, with 23 bases between them. Germline loops: CDR1 SQVTM, CDR2 ANQGSEA. The CDR3 contains 14 residues. The DNA for the CDR3 is TGCAGCGTTGTGGGCGACCCAAAGTACAATGAGCAGTACTTC. Its translation: CSVVGDPKYNEQYF.

This clonotype turned up a few times. V and J are TRBV5-1 and TRBJ2-1; 8 nucleotides align to TRBD1. V trimming: 0 bases; J trimming: 8 bases; junction bases outside the gene matches: 7. This CDR3 contains 15 residues. CDR1 SGHRS and CDR2 YFSETQ come from the germline V gene. The CDR3 DNA reads TGCGCCAGCAGCTTGGGTGGACAGGGCCCCGATGAGCAGTTCTTC. As protein: CASSLGGQGPDEQFF.